This TCR beta chain was captured by sequencing in a study of cytomegalovirus exposure and HLA in healthy donors. The CDR3 contains 14 residues. In germline, CDR1 is SQVTM, CDR2 ANQGSEA. V shed 3 bases and J 7 bases; nucleotides not matched to a gene: 8. Notes on the study in general: While the bulk of TCR sequences proved rare, some public TCRs turned up in many donors.

This clone appeared a single time. Antigen unknown. The primer mix had 60 Vbeta and 13 Jbeta primers. The data were produced by immunoSEQ multiplex PCR, yet TCRdb's version contains in-frame clones alone and is incomplete. The sample includes roughly 140,000 clones, roughly 87% of them seen just once. This chain connects TRBV29-1 to TRBJ1-2, with 10 bases aligning to TRBD1. The TCR comes from a man aged 25 to 45 in good health and CMV-seropositive. Material: PBMCs. The CDR3 DNA is TGCAGCGTTGACGTGACAGGGGGCTTCTCTGGCTACACCTTC. It is translated as CSVDVTGGFSGYTF.